Shown below are 15 T cell receptor beta chains from a single sample sequenced in a study of T cells after yellow fever vaccination (dated by TCRdb to the late 2010s). Library prep was done by 5' RACE. The instrument given in TCRdb is Illumina HiSeq 2500. TCRdb trimmed public reads at Q25 via fastp, called clones via MiXCR and kept in-frame beta chains. Each entry merges the rows of one CDR3 protein and shows their most common DNA and genes. The sample includes 300,000 to 400,000 distinct CDR3 sequences, with roughly 8.7% observed a single time. About 20% of the sample goes to the ten largest clones. The sample's treatment or condition label is to be understood as: live attenuated yellow fever vaccine strain. The source was PBMCs, collected on the day of the first yellow fever vaccination. These TCRs come from a man between 18 and 35 years old who received the YFV17D yellow fever vaccine.

The sample holds many counts of this clonotype. This chain links TRBV7-9 with TRBJ2-1; D ambiguous. Deletions cut 1 base from V and 9 bases from J, with 4 bases between. Germline CDR1 SEHNR, CDR2 FQNEAQ (reference sequence). This CDR3 is built from 11 residues. In DNA form, the CDR3 reads TGTGCCAGCAGCTTAGTCGGTGAGCAGTTCTTC. It encodes CASSLVGEQFF.

The V and J genes are TRBV3-1 and TRBJ2-3; no firm D call. CDR1 is LGHDT, CDR2 YNNKEL, per germline (reference sequence). The CDR3 has 15 residues. The V end lost 5 bases, the J end lost 0 bases, and 12 bases lay between the germline ends. CDR3 loop: CASSDTPASTDTQYF. CDR3 coding DNA: TGTGCCAGCAGCGACACACCCGCTAGCACAGATACGCAGTATTTT.

This clonotype was seen a handful of times. The V call is TRBV10-3, the J call TRBJ1-1; D is unresolved. Germline V CDR1 and CDR2: ENHRY, SYGVKD. The CDR3 runs 14 residues. Trimming removed 4 bases from V and 0 bases from J, with 9 bases in between. Here the CDR3 reads CAISAGAMNTEAFF. The DNA of the CDR3 is TGTGCCATCAGTGCCGGTGCAATGAACACTGAAGCTTTCTTT.

V is TRBV5-1 and J is TRBJ2-3, with 14 positions matching TRBD2. The V gene end was trimmed by 0 bases and the J gene end by 2 bases; junction bases not matched to a gene: 5. Germline loops: CDR1 SGHRS, CDR2 YFSETQ. This CDR3 has 18 amino acids. The CDR3 loop is CASSLGTSGGTYTDTQYF. In DNA form, the CDR3 reads TGCGCCAGCAGCTTGGGGACTAGCGGGGGGACCTACACAGATACGCAGTATTTT. The full variable domain, with the rest looked up from reference TRBV5-1 and TRBJ2-3, is KAGVTQTPRYLIKTRGQQVTLSCSPISGHRSVSWYQQTPGQGLQFLFEYFSETQRNKGNFPGRFSGRQFSNSRSEMNVSTLELGDSALYLCASSLGTSGGTYTDTQYFGPGTRLTVL.

The chain carries TRBV4-3 and TRBJ1-6; D might be TRBD1 (6 bases). Germline CDR1 reads LGHNA; CDR2 reads YSLEER. V lost 0 bases, J lost 0 bases, and 18 bases lay in between. The CDR3 is made up of 20 amino acids. The CDR3, as DNA: TGCGCCAGCAGCCAAGATGGAGGGGGAGATACGAGCTCCTATAATTCACCCCTCCACTTT. The encoded protein is CASSQDGGGDTSSYNSPLHF.

This clonotype was seen a few times. The chain has TRBV5-1 and TRBJ2-1, with 9 bases matching TRBD1. The V gene's germline CDR1 is SGHRS and CDR2 YFSETQ. The V segment lost 1 base and the J segment 7 bases; nucleotides outside the gene matches: 6. This CDR3 is built from 15 residues. The CDR3 here is CASSLITGGTNEQFF. CDR3 bases: TGCGCCAGCAGCTTGATCACAGGGGGCACGAATGAGCAGTTCTTC.

In its sample, this clonotype was seen a few times. The genes are TRBV4-3 and TRBJ2-1, with 13 bases that match TRBD2. The CDR3 totals 16 residues. J lost 3 bases, V lost 4 bases, and 3 bases had no gene match. The germline V gene encodes CDR1 LGHNA and CDR2 YSLEER. The CDR3, as DNA: TGCGCCAGCAGCCTTGGGACTAGCGGGGACTACAATGAGCAGTTCTTC. Its translation: CASSLGTSGDYNEQFF.

This clonotype was picked up many times. The J gene is TRBJ1-1, the V gene TRBV10-3; the D is unclear. This CDR3 is built from 15 residues. In germline, CDR1 is ENHRY, CDR2 SYGVKD. V was cut by 7 bases and J by 2 bases, with 17 bases left in between. The CDR3 nucleotides read TGTGCCATCACCCCTAGGGAGGGCCAAAACACTGAAGCTTTCTTT. Its protein product is CAITPREGQNTEAFF.

J is TRBJ1-6 and V is TRBV5-1; D not certain. Germline CDR1 is SGHRS and CDR2 is YFSETQ. V was clipped by 4 bases and J by 8 bases, with 16 bases between them. CDR3 size: 15 residues. The CDR3 loop is CASSPRTGRDSPLHF. CDR3 sequence (DNA): TGCGCCAGCAGCCCACGGACGGGTAGGGATTCACCCCTCCACTTT.

This clonotype has only a few counts. The chain combines TRBV12-3 or TRBV12-4 with TRBJ2-1, with 7 bases fitting TRBD1. CDR3 length: 16 amino acids. V was clipped by 4 bases and J by 0 bases; unmatched bases: 6. CDR3 protein: CASSSWTGSSYNEQFF. The CDR3, as DNA: TGTGCCAGCAGTTCTTGGACAGGAAGCTCCTACAATGAGCAGTTCTTC.

This clonotype was seen a handful of times. The CDR3 coding sequence is TGTGCCAGCAGCTCGGTTACAGGGGGGCCATATGGCTACACCTTC. This translates into CASSSVTGGPYGYTF. The chain links TRBV7-8 to TRBJ1-2; TRBD1 agrees at 8 bases. The junction had 9 bases not matched to a gene; V was cut back by 4 bases and J by 5 bases. Germline-derived CDR1 and CDR2 are SGHVS and FQNEAQ. The CDR3 extends over 15 amino acids.

This clonotype was seen a few times. The rearrangement links TRBV11-2 to TRBJ2-3, with D hard to call. CDR1 is SGHAT, CDR2 FQNNGV, per germline. The CDR3 totals 14 residues. V was shortened by 3 bases and J by 3 bases, with 10 bases between the two germline ends. The chain's CDR3 is CASSFGPLTDTQYF. CDR3 sequence (DNA): TGTGCCAGCAGCTTTGGGCCGCTTACAGATACGCAGTATTTT. The full variable domain, rest sourced from reference TRBV11-2 and TRBJ2-3, is EAGVAQSPRYKIIEKRQSVAFWCNPISGHATLYWYQQILGQGPKLLIQFQNNGVVDDSQLPKDRFSAERLKGVDSTLKIQPAKLEDSAVYLCASSFGPLTDTQYFGPGTRLTVL.

This chain connects TRBV5-1 to TRBJ2-1; TRBD2 matches 10 bases. CDR3 length: 19 amino acids. Germline trimming cut 3 bases from V and 8 bases from J; bases unmatched to any gene: 20. Germline V lookup: CDR1 SGHRS, CDR2 YFSETQ. CDR3 in DNA: TGCGCCAGCAGCTATAGTCAACCCAGCGGGGGGGTTTTCTTGGATGAGCAGTTCTTC. Protein product: CASSYSQPSGGVFLDEQFF.

The chain uses TRBV4-1 and TRBJ1-1, with D uncertain. Germline V CDR1 and CDR2: MGHRA, YSYEKL. Trimming shortened V by 1 base and J by 7 bases, and 7 bases separated the two germline ends. The CDR3 totals 12 residues. CDR3 in DNA: TGCGCCAGCAGCCAAGGGCCAGGTGAAGCTTTCTTT. Translated: CASSQGPGEAFF.

CDR3 nucleotide sequence: TGTGCCACCAGTGGCTGGGCAGACGATACGCAGTATTTT. Protein product: CATSGWADDTQYF. The rearrangement uses TRBV24-1 and TRBJ2-3; D not resolved. CDR1 is KGHDR, CDR2 SFDVKD, per germline. V was trimmed by 5 bases and J by 6 bases, leaving 11 bases between them. The CDR3 totals 13 residues.